One and the same sample provided the 19 T cell receptor beta chains below, sequenced in a study of cytomegalovirus exposure and HLA in healthy donors (dated by TCRdb to about 2017). The library relied on the immunoSEQ multiplex PCR assay. TCRdb mirrors the immuneACCESS table, restricted to in-frame sequences. Some clones are absent from its copies; in checked studies, under half trace to an unresolved V gene, and the reason for the others is unknown. The sample includes 60,000 to 80,000 clones, with 90% to 95% observed a single time. The ten largest clonotypes hold roughly 3.2% of the sample. The sample comprised PBMCs. The receptors were gathered from a woman under 30 in good health and CMV-seropositive.

This clone was counted a single time. The V gene is TRBV27, the J gene TRBJ2-7, with TRBD1 matching 11 bases. The CDR3 length is 16 residues. CDR1 MNHEY and CDR2 SMNVEV come from the germline V gene (reference sequence). J was trimmed by 5 bases and V by 3 bases; bases with no gene match: 9. For the CDR3, the DNA is TGTGCCAGCAGTTTTCCACCCGGGACAGGGGGGAACGAGCAGTACTTC. Translation gives CASSFPPGTGGNEQYF.

This chain connects TRBV2 to TRBJ2-7; TRBD1 might be the D (6 bases). The germline CDR1 and CDR2 sequences are SNHLY and FYNNEI. Deletions cut 5 bases from V and 5 bases from J, with 13 bases between. The CDR3 is 13 residues long. CDR3 in DNA: TGTGCCAGCAGTTCTTACAGGGTTAACGAGCAGTACTTC. This sequence encodes CASSSYRVNEQYF. Full variable domain (rest looked up from reference TRBV2 and TRBJ2-7): EPEVTQTPSHQVTQMGQEVILRCVPISNHLYFYWYRQILGQKVEFLVSFYNNEISEKSEIFDDQFSVERPDGSNFTLKIRSTKLEDSAMYFCASSSYRVNEQYFGPGTRLTVT.

J is TRBJ2-3 and V is TRBV28, with D maybe TRBD2 (5 bases). CDR1 is MDHEN and CDR2 is SYDVKM in the germline V gene. CDR3 length: 13 residues. Trimming took off 6 bases at V and 8 bases at J, with 15 bases between the two ends. The CDR3 region is CASRDSSGGTQYF. The CDR3 coding sequence is TGTGCCAGCAGGGACTCGTCCGGAGGTACGCAGTATTTT.

This clone appeared once. The CDR3 here is CASSWGDGATAQYF. The DNA for the CDR3 is TGCGCCAGCAGCTGGGGGGACGGAGCTACGGCCCAGTACTTC. The chain carries TRBV5-1 and TRBJ2-5; possibly TRBD2 for D (6 bases). Germline V gives CDR1 SGHRS, CDR2 YFSETQ. The V and J ends lost 3 bases and 9 bases respectively, with 18 bases between them. The CDR3 loop spans 14 amino acids. Supplemented by reference TRBV5-1 and TRBJ2-5, the full variable domain reads KAGVTQTPRYLIKTRGQQVTLSCSPISGHRSVSWYQQTPGQGLQFLFEYFSETQRNKGNFPGRFSGRQFSNSRSEMNVSTLELGDSALYLCASSWGDGATAQYFGPGTRLLVL.

The gene calls are TRBV7-9 and TRBJ2-2; tentative D call: TRBD1 (5 bases). Trimming shortened V by 1 base and J by 0 bases, and 9 bases separated the two germline ends. The CDR3 covers 16 residues. Germline V gene sequence: CDR1 SEHNR, CDR2 FQNEAQ (reference sequence). This CDR3 reads CASSLGQISNTGELFF. The CDR3 nucleotides are TGTGCCAGCAGCTTAGGACAGATCTCGAACACCGGGGAGCTGTTTTTT.

This CDR3 reads CASSLASGRSYEQYF. The CDR3 DNA reads TGTGCCAGCAGCTTGGCTAGCGGGAGGTCCTACGAGCAGTACTTC. The rearrangement joins TRBV5-5 to TRBJ2-7; TRBD2 aligns across 11 bases. The V gene's germline CDR1 is SGHKS and CDR2 YYEKEE (reference sequence). V shed 0 bases and J 1 base; nucleotides not matched to a gene: 0. The CDR3 is made up of 15 amino acids.

This chain links TRBV5-1 with TRBJ1-3; the D gene is possibly TRBD1 (6 bases). Germline values: CDR1 SGHRS, CDR2 YFSETQ. The CDR3 extends over 14 amino acids. V was trimmed by 1 base and J by 3 bases, leaving 8 bases between them. CDR3 sequence (DNA): TGCGCCAGCAGCTTGACGACAGGTGGAAACACCATATATTTT. Translation gives CASSLTTGGNTIYF.

This clone is classed as medium-sized. The identical CDR3 is also encoded by other nucleotide sequences in the sample. The CDR3 spells CASSLPGQGAFF. The DNA of the CDR3 is TGTGCCAGCAGCTTACCGGGACAGGGTGCTTTCTTT. The rearrangement uses TRBV7-6 and TRBJ1-1, with 9 bases aligning to TRBD1. The ends lost 2 bases at V and 11 bases at J; junction bases unmatched: 3. Germline V gene data show CDR1 as SGHVS and CDR2 as FNYEAQ. This CDR3 spans 12 amino acids.

The CDR3 spells CASSQDSVSLYYGYTF. The CDR3 nucleotides read TGCGCCAGCAGCCAAGATTCAGTGTCCCTGTACTATGGCTACACCTTC. The gene calls are TRBV4-1 and TRBJ1-2; unclear D gene. Germline V lookup: CDR1 MGHRA, CDR2 YSYEKL. The CDR3 consists of 16 residues. V lost 0 bases to trimming and J lost 3 bases, with 14 bases between them.

CDR3 bases: TGTGCCAGCAGCACGGGGGGAACTGAAGCTTTCTTT. This codes for CASSTGGTEAFF. The rearrangement uses TRBV5-8 and TRBJ1-1; D perhaps matches TRBD1 (5 bases). In germline, CDR1 is SGHTS, CDR2 YDEGEE. Trimming cost V 4 bases and J 5 bases, with 9 bases left between them. This CDR3 has 12 amino acids.

CDR3 DNA: TGTGCCAGCAGCAGAGGACAGGGCAATCAGCCCCAGCATTTT. It specifies CASSRGQGNQPQHF. V and J are TRBV6-5 and TRBJ1-5, with 7 bases that match TRBD1. The CDR3 spans 14 residues. V shed 6 bases, J shed 2 bases, and the junction held 4 bases outside the gene matches. From germline, CDR1 is MNHEY and CDR2 SVGAGI.

This chain's CDR3 is CASSRRVSNTGELFF. DNA of the CDR3: TGTGCCAGCAGCCGCCGGGTTTCGAACACCGGGGAGCTGTTTTTT. This chain connects TRBV7-2 to TRBJ2-2; D uncertain. The germline V gene encodes CDR1 SGHTA and CDR2 FQGNSA. V was cut by 5 bases and J by 0 bases, with 10 bases left in between. This CDR3 contains 15 residues.

The chain recombines TRBV11-2 with TRBJ1-2; D is undetermined. Germline V lookup: CDR1 SGHAT, CDR2 FQNNGV. Trimming removed 0 bases from V and 4 bases from J, with 12 bases in between. This CDR3 region has 15 residues. The CDR3 is CASSLDGPGSYGYTF. CDR3 bases: TGTGCCAGCAGCTTAGATGGGCCGGGGAGCTATGGCTACACCTTC.

V usage is TRBV18 and J usage is TRBJ1-2; weak D call: TRBD1 (6 bases). The CDR3 spans 13 residues. V was clipped by 8 bases and J by 1 base, with 11 bases between them. Germline values: CDR1 KGHSH, CDR2 LQKENI. The CDR3 sequence is CASAGTSNYGYTF. As DNA, the CDR3 is TGTGCCAGCGCAGGGACAAGTAACTATGGCTACACCTTC.

This chain connects TRBV6-4 to TRBJ1-1; a weak D match, TRBD1 (6 bases). V gave up 4 bases and J gave up 7 bases, with 19 bases separating them. The CDR3 contains 15 residues. Germline V gives CDR1 MRHNA, CDR2 SNTAGT. CDR3 region: CASSAYFRDKNEAFF. CDR3 sequence (DNA): TGTGCCAGCAGTGCCTACTTCCGGGACAAAAATGAAGCTTTCTTT.

The gene calls are TRBV6-5 and TRBJ1-4; the match to TRBD1 covers 7 bases. CDR3 length equals 16 residues. Germline V gives CDR1 MNHEY, CDR2 SVGAGI. V shed 0 bases and J 5 bases; nucleotides not matched to a gene: 6. CDR3 in DNA: TGTGCCAGCAGTTACTCGACAGGGTGGCGGAATGAAAAACTGTTTTTT. This encodes CASSYSTGWRNEKLFF.

The genes are TRBV7-2 and TRBJ1-1; tentatively, D is TRBD1 (5 bases). CDR1 and CDR2 (germline): SGHTA, FQGNSA. This CDR3 spans 13 amino acids. Deletions cut 2 bases from V and 5 bases from J, with 9 bases between. CDR3 DNA sequence: TGTGCCAGCAGCTTAAGGGAGGGGACTGAAGCTTTCTTT. This encodes CASSLREGTEAFF.

The chain recombines TRBV15 with TRBJ1-5, with TRBD1 matching over 7 bases. CDR1 and CDR2 (germline): LNHNV, YYDKDF (reference sequence). V lost 0 bases, J lost 11 bases, and 13 bases stayed unmatched. The CDR3 has 16 residues. CDR3 nucleotide sequence: TGTGCCACCAGCAGAGATATCGGGTCGGGACAGACATCCCAGCATTTT. Its protein product is CATSRDIGSGQTSQHF.

This chain's CDR3 is CASRTMSGDQETQYF. For the CDR3, the DNA is TGTGCCAGTAGAACCATGTCGGGGGACCAAGAGACCCAGTACTTC. The rearrangement uses TRBV19 and TRBJ2-5; tentatively, D is TRBD2 (6 bases). CDR3 length: 15 residues. Germline V gene lookup returns CDR1 LNHDA and CDR2 SQIVND (reference sequence). Trimming pared 6 bases from V and 0 bases from J, leaving 14 bases between.